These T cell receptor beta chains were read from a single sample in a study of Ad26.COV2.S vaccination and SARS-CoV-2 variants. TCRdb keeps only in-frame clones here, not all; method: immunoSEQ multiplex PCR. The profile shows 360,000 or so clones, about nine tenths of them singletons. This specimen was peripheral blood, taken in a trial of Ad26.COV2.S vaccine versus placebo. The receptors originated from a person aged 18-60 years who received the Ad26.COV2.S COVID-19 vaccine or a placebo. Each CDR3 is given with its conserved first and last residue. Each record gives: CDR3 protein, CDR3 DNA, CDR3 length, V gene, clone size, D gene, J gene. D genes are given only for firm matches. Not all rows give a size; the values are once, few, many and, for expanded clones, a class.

CDR3 protein: CSVEDRHFGEPYEQYF; CDR3 DNA: TGCAGCGTTGAAGATCGACACTTCGGGGAACCCTACGAGCAGTACTTC; CDR3 length: 16; V gene: TRBV29-1; clone size: .; D gene: .; J gene: TRBJ2-7
CDR3 protein: CAWRQGGTGELFF; CDR3 DNA: TGTGCCTGGAGGCAGGGAGGCACCGGGGAGCTGTTTTTT; CDR3 length: 13; V gene: TRBV30; clone size: once; D gene: .; J gene: TRBJ2-2
CDR3 protein: CASSYSRDSSYEQYF; CDR3 DNA: TGTGCCAGCAGTTACTCGCGGGACAGCTCCTACGAGCAGTACTTC; CDR3 length: 15; V gene: TRBV6-2/TRBV6-3; clone size: .; D gene: .; J gene: TRBJ2-7
CDR3 protein: CASSTRTGGNTEAFF; CDR3 DNA: TGTGCCAGCAGCACCAGGACAGGGGGCAACACTGAAGCTTTCTTT; CDR3 length: 15; V gene: TRBV9; clone size: .; D gene: TRBD1; J gene: TRBJ1-1
CDR3 protein: CASSLSGDGYTF; CDR3 DNA: TGTGCCAGCAGCTTATCCGGGGATGGCTACACCTTC; CDR3 length: 12; V gene: TRBV13; clone size: .; D gene: .; J gene: TRBJ1-2
CDR3 protein: CATSGRRYQGGNQPQHF; CDR3 DNA: TGTGCCACCTCTGGCCGGAGGTACCAGGGGGGCAATCAGCCCCAGCATTTT; CDR3 length: 17; V gene: TRBV15; clone size: .; D gene: TRBD1; J gene: TRBJ1-5
CDR3 protein: CASSIGTGIKRLDGYTF; CDR3 DNA: TGTGCCAGTAGTATCGGGACTGGGATCAAACGATTGGATGGCTACACCTTC; CDR3 length: 17; V gene: TRBV19; clone size: .; D gene: .; J gene: TRBJ1-2
CDR3 protein: CASSLDGSNQPQHF; CDR3 DNA: TGCGCCAGCAGCCTGGACGGTAGCAATCAGCCCCAGCATTTT; CDR3 length: 14; V gene: TRBV5-1; clone size: .; D gene: .; J gene: TRBJ1-5
CDR3 protein: CASSQDIWTGYTF; CDR3 DNA: TGTGCCAGCAGCCAAGATATCTGGACAGGCTACACCTTC; CDR3 length: 13; V gene: TRBV3-1/TRBV3-2; clone size: .; D gene: .; J gene: TRBJ1-2
CDR3 protein: CASSAPGYSGANVLTF; CDR3 DNA: TGTGCCAGCAGTGCCCCGGGTTACTCTGGGGCCAACGTCCTGACTTTC; CDR3 length: 16; V gene: TRBV2; clone size: .; D gene: .; J gene: TRBJ2-6
CDR3 protein: CATGTDYNEQFF; CDR3 DNA: TGCGCCACCGGGACTGACTACAATGAGCAGTTCTTC; CDR3 length: 12; V gene: TRBV5-1; clone size: .; D gene: .; J gene: TRBJ2-1
CDR3 protein: CASGGQDSNQPQHF; CDR3 DNA: TGTGCTAGCGGGGGTCAGGATAGCAATCAGCCCCAGCATTTT; CDR3 length: 14; V gene: TRBV12-5; clone size: .; D gene: .; J gene: TRBJ1-5
CDR3 protein: CASSEWGGGSTEAFF; CDR3 DNA: TGTGCCAGCAGTGAATGGGGCGGGGGAAGTACTGAAGCTTTCTTT; CDR3 length: 15; V gene: TRBV25-1; clone size: once; D gene: .; J gene: TRBJ1-1
CDR3 protein: CASSRTGLETQYF; CDR3 DNA: TGTGCCAGCAGCCGGACAGGGTTAGAGACCCAGTACTTC; CDR3 length: 13; V gene: TRBV5-8; clone size: .; D gene: TRBD1; J gene: TRBJ2-5
CDR3 protein: CASSSVAGGYNEQFF; CDR3 DNA: TGTGCTAGCAGCTCAGTAGCGGGGGGATACAATGAGCAGTTCTTC; CDR3 length: 15; V gene: TRBV7-7; clone size: .; D gene: TRBD2; J gene: TRBJ2-1
CDR3 protein: CASSLQAARNQPQHF; CDR3 DNA: TGTGCCAGCAGCTTACAGGCAGCCAGAAATCAGCCCCAGCATTTT; CDR3 length: 15; V gene: TRBV7-8; clone size: .; D gene: .; J gene: TRBJ1-5
CDR3 protein: CASSLGDSDNQPQHF; CDR3 DNA: TGTGCCAGCAGCTTAGGGGACAGCGACAATCAGCCCCAGCATTTT; CDR3 length: 15; V gene: TRBV11-2; clone size: .; D gene: TRBD1; J gene: TRBJ1-5
CDR3 protein: CAWSVAGFNYGYTF; CDR3 DNA: TGTGCCTGGAGTGTAGCCGGGTTCAACTATGGCTACACCTTC; CDR3 length: 14; V gene: TRBV30; clone size: .; D gene: .; J gene: TRBJ1-2
CDR3 protein: CASSPRGPTNEKLFF; CDR3 DNA: TGTGCCAGCAGCCCCCGGGGCCCCACTAATGAAAAACTGTTTTTT; CDR3 length: 15; V gene: TRBV3-1/TRBV3-2; clone size: .; D gene: .; J gene: TRBJ1-4
CDR3 protein: CASSYLALQETQYF; CDR3 DNA: TGTGCCAGCAGTTACTTGGCATTACAAGAGACCCAGTACTTC; CDR3 length: 14; V gene: TRBV6-6; clone size: once; D gene: .; J gene: TRBJ2-5
CDR3 protein: CASSLGQPQHF; CDR3 DNA: TGTGCCAGCAGCTTGGGGCAGCCCCAGCATTTT; CDR3 length: 11; V gene: TRBV5-8; clone size: .; D gene: .; J gene: TRBJ1-5
CDR3 protein: CATSREPPPGRNEQYF; CDR3 DNA: TGTGCCACCAGCAGAGAGCCCCCTCCGGGGCGAAACGAGCAGTACTTC; CDR3 length: 16; V gene: TRBV15; clone size: .; D gene: .; J gene: TRBJ2-7
CDR3 protein: CASSRASGTEAFF; CDR3 DNA: TGTGCCAGCTCAAGGGCTTCGGGAACTGAAGCTTTCTTT; CDR3 length: 13; V gene: TRBV18; clone size: .; D gene: .; J gene: TRBJ1-1
CDR3 protein: CASSPRQGHSEKLFF; CDR3 DNA: TGTGCCAGCAGCCCACGACAGGGTCACTCTGAAAAACTGTTTTTT; CDR3 length: 15; V gene: TRBV7-9; clone size: .; D gene: TRBD1; J gene: TRBJ1-4
CDR3 protein: CASRQMNTEAFF; CDR3 DNA: TGCGCCAGCAGACAGATGAACACTGAAGCTTTCTTT; CDR3 length: 12; V gene: TRBV5-1; clone size: .; D gene: .; J gene: TRBJ1-1
CDR3 protein: CASSLEPLDSYNEQFF; CDR3 DNA: TGCGCCAGCAGCTTGGAACCCCTCGATTCCTACAATGAGCAGTTCTTC; CDR3 length: 16; V gene: TRBV5-1; clone size: .; D gene: .; J gene: TRBJ2-1
CDR3 protein: CASSATTRGTQYF; CDR3 DNA: TGTGCCAGCAGCGCCACAACTAGGGGTACGCAGTATTTT; CDR3 length: 13; V gene: TRBV7-3; clone size: .; D gene: .; J gene: TRBJ2-3
CDR3 protein: CASSGGSGELFF; CDR3 DNA: TGTGCCAGCAGTGGTGGCTCGGGGGAGCTGTTTTTT; CDR3 length: 12; V gene: TRBV6-4; clone size: .; D gene: .; J gene: TRBJ2-2
CDR3 protein: CASKAGPAYYGYTF; CDR3 DNA: TGTGCCAGCAAGGCAGGGCCGGCTTACTATGGCTACACCTTC; CDR3 length: 14; V gene: TRBV13; clone size: .; D gene: .; J gene: TRBJ1-2
CDR3 protein: CASKETGAFQGYTF; CDR3 DNA: TGTGCCAGCAAAGAGACAGGGGCCTTTCAGGGCTACACCTTC; CDR3 length: 14; V gene: TRBV27; clone size: .; D gene: TRBD1; J gene: TRBJ1-2
CDR3 protein: CASSLAGRAMEGYTF; CDR3 DNA: TGCGCCAGCAGCTTGGCCGGGCGGGCGATGGAAGGCTACACCTTC; CDR3 length: 15; V gene: TRBV5-1; clone size: .; D gene: .; J gene: TRBJ1-2
CDR3 protein: CASSKTGMGEQYF; CDR3 DNA: TGTGCCAGCAGTAAGACAGGGATGGGCGAGCAGTACTTC; CDR3 length: 13; V gene: TRBV6-5; clone size: .; D gene: TRBD1; J gene: TRBJ2-7
CDR3 protein: CASSLRGSGDWRYTF; CDR3 DNA: TGTGCCAGCAGCTTGCGGGGTTCGGGGGATTGGCGCTACACCTTC; CDR3 length: 15; V gene: TRBV5-6; clone size: .; D gene: .; J gene: TRBJ1-2
CDR3 protein: CASSIPGLQHF; CDR3 DNA: TGTGCCAGTAGTATACCGGGACTTCAGCATTTT; CDR3 length: 11; V gene: TRBV19; clone size: .; D gene: .; J gene: TRBJ1-5
CDR3 protein: CASSLRSRSRAKNIQYF; CDR3 DNA: TGTGCCAGCAGCTTGCGTTCACGGAGCCGGGCCAAAAACATTCAGTACTTC; CDR3 length: 17; V gene: TRBV5-6; clone size: .; D gene: .; J gene: TRBJ2-4
CDR3 protein: CASSQGGHNTEAFF; CDR3 DNA: TGCGCCAGCAGCCAAGGGGGACATAACACTGAAGCTTTCTTT; CDR3 length: 14; V gene: TRBV4-1; clone size: once; D gene: .; J gene: TRBJ1-1
CDR3 protein: CASRGGNYEQYF; CDR3 DNA: TGTGCCAGCCGGGGGGGTAACTACGAGCAGTACTTC; CDR3 length: 12; V gene: TRBV6-5; clone size: .; D gene: TRBD2; J gene: TRBJ2-7
CDR3 protein: CSASQTGPNGYTF; CDR3 DNA: TGCAGTGCTAGTCAGACAGGGCCCAATGGCTACACCTTC; CDR3 length: 13; V gene: TRBV20-1; clone size: .; D gene: TRBD1; J gene: TRBJ1-2
CDR3 protein: CASTGPGGSELNEKLFF; CDR3 DNA: TGTGCCAGTACGGGCCCCGGGGGATCTGAACTTAATGAAAAACTGTTTTTT; CDR3 length: 17; V gene: TRBV19; clone size: .; D gene: .; J gene: TRBJ1-4
CDR3 protein: CASRGDSTDTQYF; CDR3 DNA: TGTGCCAGTAGGGGGGACTCCACAGATACGCAGTATTTT; CDR3 length: 13; V gene: TRBV19; clone size: .; D gene: .; J gene: TRBJ2-3
CDR3 protein: CASSLRDTNTEAFF; CDR3 DNA: TGCGCCAGCAGCCTAAGGGACACCAACACTGAAGCTTTCTTT; CDR3 length: 14; V gene: TRBV4-1; clone size: .; D gene: .; J gene: TRBJ1-1
CDR3 protein: CASSSQTTANTEAFF; CDR3 DNA: TGTGCCAGCTCGTCCCAGACTACAGCGAACACTGAAGCTTTCTTT; CDR3 length: 15; V gene: TRBV18; clone size: .; D gene: .; J gene: TRBJ1-1
CDR3 protein: CATSRDGSRLGGGYTF; CDR3 DNA: TGTGCCACCAGCAGAGATGGATCCAGACTCGGGGGAGGCTACACCTTC; CDR3 length: 16; V gene: TRBV15; clone size: .; D gene: .; J gene: TRBJ1-2
CDR3 protein: CASSLDPGQGLSGANVLTF; CDR3 DNA: TGTGCCAGCAGCCTTGATCCGGGACAGGGCCTCTCTGGGGCCAACGTCCTGACTTTC; CDR3 length: 19; V gene: TRBV4-2; clone size: .; D gene: TRBD1; J gene: TRBJ2-6
CDR3 protein: CASSYSPEQQNEKLFF; CDR3 DNA: TGTGCCAGCAGTTACTCACCCGAACAGCAGAATGAAAAACTGTTTTTT; CDR3 length: 16; V gene: TRBV6-5; clone size: .; D gene: .; J gene: TRBJ1-4
CDR3 protein: CASSLARTSGTYEQYF; CDR3 DNA: TGTGCCAGCAGCTTAGCCCGGACTAGCGGCACCTACGAGCAGTACTTC; CDR3 length: 16; V gene: TRBV7-6; clone size: .; D gene: TRBD2; J gene: TRBJ2-7
CDR3 protein: CASSQDIQGMVSFF; CDR3 DNA: TGCGCCAGCAGCCAAGATATCCAGGGAATGGTCTCGTTTTTT; CDR3 length: 14; V gene: TRBV4-1; clone size: .; D gene: .; J gene: TRBJ1-4
CDR3 protein: CASSRPGQGDSGEQYF; CDR3 DNA: TGTGCCAGCAGCCGCCCTGGACAGGGCGATTCAGGCGAGCAGTACTTC; CDR3 length: 16; V gene: TRBV3-1/TRBV3-2; clone size: .; D gene: TRBD1; J gene: TRBJ2-7
CDR3 protein: CATSDRLAGHQTGELFF; CDR3 DNA: TGTGCCACCAGTGATCGACTAGCGGGTCATCAGACCGGGGAGCTGTTTTTT; CDR3 length: 17; V gene: TRBV24-1; clone size: .; D gene: TRBD2; J gene: TRBJ2-2
CDR3 protein: CASSRNRYGPRSGSYNSPLHF; CDR3 DNA: TGTGCCAGCAGCCGAAACCGCTATGGACCCCGATCGGGCTCCTATAATTCACCCCTCCACTTT; CDR3 length: 21; V gene: TRBV13; clone size: .; D gene: .; J gene: TRBJ1-6
CDR3 protein: CASSVDRDNTEAFF; CDR3 DNA: TGTGCCAGTAGTGTAGACAGGGACAACACTGAAGCTTTCTTT; CDR3 length: 14; V gene: TRBV19; clone size: .; D gene: TRBD1; J gene: TRBJ1-1
CDR3 protein: CASSLGGGLGQPQHF; CDR3 DNA: TGTGCCAGCAGCTTAGGAGGGGGGTTGGGTCAGCCCCAGCATTTT; CDR3 length: 15; V gene: TRBV7-6; clone size: .; D gene: .; J gene: TRBJ1-5
CDR3 protein: CASREVRNNSPLHF; CDR3 DNA: TGTGCCAGCAGGGAAGTAAGGAATAATTCACCCCTCCACTTT; CDR3 length: 14; V gene: TRBV5-4; clone size: .; D gene: .; J gene: TRBJ1-6
CDR3 protein: CASSYTRTGKDTEAFF; CDR3 DNA: TGTGCCAGCAGTTACACGAGGACAGGGAAGGACACTGAAGCTTTCTTT; CDR3 length: 16; V gene: TRBV6-2/TRBV6-3; clone size: once; D gene: TRBD1; J gene: TRBJ1-1